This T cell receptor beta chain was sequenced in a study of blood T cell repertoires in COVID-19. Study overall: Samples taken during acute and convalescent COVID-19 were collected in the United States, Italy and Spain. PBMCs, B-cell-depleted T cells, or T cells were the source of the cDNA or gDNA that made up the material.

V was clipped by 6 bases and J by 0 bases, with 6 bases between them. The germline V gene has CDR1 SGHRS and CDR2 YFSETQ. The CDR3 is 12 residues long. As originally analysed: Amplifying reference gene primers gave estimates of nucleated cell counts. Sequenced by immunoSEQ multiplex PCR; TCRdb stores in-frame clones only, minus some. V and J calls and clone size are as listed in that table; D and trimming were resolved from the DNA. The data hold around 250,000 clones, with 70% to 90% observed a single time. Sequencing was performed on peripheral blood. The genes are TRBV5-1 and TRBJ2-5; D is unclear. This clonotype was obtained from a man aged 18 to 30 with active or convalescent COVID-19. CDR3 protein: CASTPDQETQYF. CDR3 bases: TGCGCCAGCACACCAGACCAAGAGACCCAGTACTTC.